What follows are 31 T cell receptor beta chains derived from one specimen sequenced in a study of T cells after yellow fever vaccination. TCRdb reprocessed the 5' RACE reads via MiXCR and lists one record per CDR3 protein. The sample holds approximately 300,000 distinct CDR3 sequences; around 7% are singletons and the top ten take roughly a sixth. This specimen was PBMCs, taken about 41 days after the first yellow fever vaccination. The receptors originated from a man aged 18 to 29 who received the YFV17D yellow fever vaccine.

The table lists this clonotype with many counts. The chain carries TRBV10-3 and TRBJ2-3; maybe TRBD2 (5 bases). The CDR3 has 15 amino acids. Deletions cut 0 bases from V and 1 base from J, with 8 bases between. CDR1 ENHRY and CDR2 SYGVKD come from the germline V gene. The CDR3 loop is CAISESRRGTDTQYF. The CDR3 region has the DNA TGTGCCATCAGTGAGTCGAGGCGGGGCACAGATACGCAGTATTTT.

The J gene is TRBJ1-5, the V gene TRBV7-9; D gene unclear. The germline V gene has CDR1 SEHNR and CDR2 FQNEAQ (reference sequence). The CDR3 loop spans 12 amino acids. V was trimmed by 4 bases and J by 3 bases, leaving 4 bases between them. Here the CDR3 DNA reads TGTGCCAGCAGCTATCACAATCAGCCCCAGCATTTT. Its protein product is CASSYHNQPQHF. Full variable domain (rest looked up from reference TRBV7-9 and TRBJ1-5): DTGVSQNPRHKITKRGQNVTFRCDPISEHNRLYWYRQTLGQGPEFLTYFQNEAQLEKSRLLSDRFSAERPKGSFSTLEIQRTEQGDSAMYLCASSYHNQPQHFGDGTRLSIL.

This clonotype was counted a few times. The CDR3 DNA follows: TGCGCCAGCAGCCAAGCCGCCGGTCAGCCCCAGCATTTT. Translating gives CASSQAAGQPQHF. The genes are TRBV4-3 and TRBJ1-5; D unresolved. The CDR3 length is 13 residues. Looked up from germline, CDR1 is LGHNA and CDR2 is YSLEER. Trimming cost V 1 base and J 6 bases, with 7 bases left between them.

This clonotype came up a few times. This chain uses TRBV7-8 with TRBJ2-7; 7 nucleotides line up with TRBD2. Trimming removed 5 bases from V and 13 bases from J; junction bases left unmatched: 14. The CDR3 consists of 13 residues. Germline CDR1 SGHVS, CDR2 FQNEAQ. The CDR3: CASSPSSGGVGYF. As DNA, the CDR3 is TGTGCCAGCAGCCCCTCCTCGGGGGGTGTTGGATACTTC. The full variable domain, rest sourced from reference TRBV7-8 and TRBJ2-7, is GAGVSQSPRYKVAKRGQDVALRCDPISGHVSLFWYQQALGQGPEFLTYFQNEAQLDKSGLPSDRFFAERPEGSVSTLKIQRTQQEDSAVYLCASSPSSGGVGYFGPGTRLTVT.

This clonotype was counted a few times. The rearrangement joins TRBV12-3 or TRBV12-4 to TRBJ2-1; 9 bases fit TRBD1. The CDR3 extends over 15 amino acids. V lost 3 bases to trimming and J lost 4 bases; unmatched junction nucleotides: 4. This chain's CDR3 is CASSFDRGGYNEQFF. The CDR3 DNA reads as TGTGCCAGCAGTTTCGACAGGGGGGGTTACAATGAGCAGTTCTTC.

The chain links TRBV4-3 to TRBJ1-2, with 7 bases that match TRBD1. This CDR3 is built from 14 residues. Germline V gene lookup returns CDR1 LGHNA and CDR2 YSLEER. Trimming cost V 2 bases and J 9 bases; bases outside gene matches: 9. This CDR3 is CASSQRATGASYTF. The CDR3 bases are TGCGCCAGCAGCCAAAGGGCCACAGGGGCGAGCTACACCTTC.

V gene TRBV5-1 combines with J gene TRBJ1-1; TRBD1 agrees at 7 bases. The CDR3 contains 16 residues. Germline CDR1 SGHRS, CDR2 YFSETQ. Trimming at V came to 2 bases and at J to 6 bases, leaving 13 bases not matched to a gene. This chain's CDR3 is CASSFRGPQGYSEAFF. DNA of the CDR3: TGCGCCAGCAGCTTCCGAGGGCCACAGGGGTATTCTGAAGCTTTCTTT.

This clonotype was counted between two and nine times. This chain links TRBV5-6 with TRBJ1-1; D might be TRBD1 (6 bases). The CDR3 runs to 12 residues. Deletions cut 6 bases from V and 7 bases from J, with 13 bases between. The germline V gene has CDR1 SGHDT and CDR2 YYEEEE. DNA of the CDR3: TGTGCCAGCACCCTAGGGGGGGATGAAGCTTTCTTT. Translated: CASTLGGDEAFF.

The CDR3 here is CASTPGRDTEAFF. Here the CDR3 DNA reads TGTGCCAGCACCCCCGGCCGCGACACTGAAGCTTTCTTT. V is TRBV6-2 or TRBV6-3 and J is TRBJ1-1; D remains unclear. The CDR3 has 13 amino acids. Deletions cut 7 bases from V and 3 bases from J, with 12 bases between. Germline V lookup: CDR1 MNHEY, CDR2 SVGEGT.

The rearrangement links TRBV7-2 to TRBJ1-4; no clear D gene. Trimming took off 0 bases at V and 3 bases at J, with 8 bases between the two ends. In germline, CDR1 is SGHTA, CDR2 FQGNSA. The CDR3 covers 15 residues. The CDR3 DNA is TGTGCCAGCAGCTTAGCAGGGATTGCTAATGAAAAACTGTTTTTT. It specifies CASSLAGIANEKLFF.

This clonotype was counted a few times. This rearrangement joins TRBV20-1 to TRBJ2-1; D is possibly TRBD1 or TRBD2 (5 bases each). The CDR3 runs 15 residues. V was trimmed by 5 bases and J by 0 bases, leaving 14 bases between them. The germline CDR1 and CDR2 sequences are DFQATT and SNEGSKA (reference sequence). The CDR3 is CSAGAEGSSYNEQFF. The CDR3 DNA sequence: TGCAGTGCTGGGGCGGAAGGGAGCTCCTACAATGAGCAGTTCTTC.

This clonotype was recorded a few times. The chain recombines TRBV6-2 or TRBV6-3 with TRBJ1-2, with TRBD1 as a possible D gene (5 bases). The CDR3 consists of 16 residues. Germline CDR1 MNHEY, CDR2 SVGEGT. Trimming stripped 6 bases from V and 9 bases from J, with 26 bases between. DNA of the CDR3: TGTGCCAGCAGCGACGGAGGGGAATCAGGCCGATATCGCTACACCTTC. Amino acids: CASSDGGESGRYRYTF.

This clonotype was observed a few times. The chain couples TRBV6-1 to TRBJ1-1; perhaps TRBD1 as D (6 bases). CDR1 and CDR2 (germline): MNHNS, SASEGT. This CDR3 is 13 amino acids long. V was clipped by 6 bases and J by 6 bases, with 14 bases between them. The chain's CDR3 is CASRPTGAPEAFF. The CDR3 DNA reads TGTGCCAGCAGGCCCACGGGGGCCCCTGAAGCTTTCTTT.

The V and J genes are TRBV5-4 and TRBJ2-3; the D gene is possibly TRBD1 (8 bases). The CDR3 runs 17 residues. V lost 3 bases, J lost 4 bases, and 21 bases lay in between. CDR1 is SGHNT, CDR2 YYREEE, per germline (reference sequence). In nucleotides, the CDR3 is TGTGCCAGCAGCTCTCCACCCACAGGGGGGAGGGCAGATACGCAGTATTTT. Translating it yields CASSSPPTGGRADTQYF. Looking up the rest from reference TRBV5-4 and TRBJ2-3 gives the full variable domain: ETGVTQSPTHLIKTRGQQVTLRCSSQSGHNTVSWYQQALGQGPQFIFQYYREEENGRGNFPPRFSGLQFPNYSSELNVNALELDDSALYLCASSSPPTGGRADTQYFGPGTRLTVL.

The chain has TRBV29-1 and TRBJ1-4, with 9 bases that match TRBD1. CDR3 length equals 15 residues. Germline assignment: CDR1 SQVTM and CDR2 ANQGSEA. V dropped 1 base and J dropped 6; count of bases not matched to a gene: 6. In DNA form, the CDR3 reads TGCAGCGTTGAAGTAGCGCGACAGGGGGATGAAAAACTGTTTTTT. This translates into CSVEVARQGDEKLFF.

This clonotype showed up many times. The V gene is TRBV4-3, the J gene TRBJ1-2, with D perhaps matching TRBD1 (5 bases). Trimming cost V 0 bases and J 8 bases, with 16 bases left between them. This CDR3 spans 15 amino acids. In germline, CDR1 is LGHNA, CDR2 YSLEER. The chain's CDR3 is CASSQDPKGARGYTF. The DNA of the CDR3 is TGCGCCAGCAGCCAAGACCCGAAAGGGGCGAGAGGCTACACCTTC.

The chain recombines TRBV20-1 with TRBJ2-3; 9 bases fit TRBD2. Per the germline V gene, CDR1 is DFQATT and CDR2 is SNEGSKA (reference sequence). This CDR3 is 15 amino acids long. Germline trimming cut 2 bases from V and 5 bases from J; bases unmatched to any gene: 8. The CDR3 sequence: CSARFAGGPGDTQYF. In DNA form, the CDR3 reads TGCAGTGCTAGATTCGCGGGGGGGCCGGGAGATACGCAGTATTTT.

The J gene is TRBJ2-7, the V gene TRBV7-8; 12 nucleotides line up with TRBD1. Germline V gene lookup returns CDR1 SGHVS and CDR2 FQNEAQ. J gave up 7 bases and V 4 bases, and 8 bases lay outside the gene matches. The CDR3 runs 15 residues. The CDR3 protein is CASSSGTGGAGEQYF. The CDR3 DNA reads as TGTGCCAGCAGCTCCGGGACAGGGGGCGCGGGGGAGCAGTACTTC.

This clonotype appeared a few times. The gene calls are TRBV5-1 and TRBJ2-2; 12 nucleotides agree with TRBD2. V dropped 4 bases and J dropped 4; count of bases not matched to a gene: 11. This CDR3 is 18 amino acids long. The germline gives CDR1 SGHRS, CDR2 YFSETQ. The CDR3 reads CASSGTASGGVGTGELFF. The CDR3 nucleotides are TGCGCCAGCAGCGGAACGGCTAGCGGGGGGGTTGGCACCGGGGAGCTGTTTTTT.

The table lists this clonotype with a few counts. The chain links TRBV7-2 to TRBJ1-1, with D possibly being TRBD1 (6 bases). The CDR3 length is 14 residues. The germline V gene has CDR1 SGHTA and CDR2 FQGNSA. Between the trimmed V and J ends, which lost 1 base and 6 bases, there was a span of 12 bases. The CDR3 region has the DNA TGTGCCAGCAGCTTAGTTGGGGGGCCCGCTGAAGCTTTCTTT. As protein: CASSLVGGPAEAFF. The full variable domain, rest sourced from reference TRBV7-2 and TRBJ1-1, is GAGVSQSPSNKVTEKGKDVELRCDPISGHTALYWYRQSLGQGLEFLIYFQGNSAPDKSGLPSDRFSAERTGGSVSTLTIQRTQQEDSAVYLCASSLVGGPAEAFFGQGTRLTVV.

This sequence joins TRBV7-3 and TRBJ2-5; 7 positions match TRBD2. V lost 5 bases and J lost 3; bases outside the gene matches: 9. CDR3 length: 15 amino acids. The germline V gene encodes CDR1 SGHTA and CDR2 FQGTGA. CDR3 nucleotide sequence: TGTGCCAGCAGCCCCGGTTGGGGGGGAGAAGAGACCCAGTACTTC. It is translated as CASSPGWGGEETQYF.

This clonotype was observed a handful of times. This chain connects TRBV27 to TRBJ2-1; TRBD2 matches 8 bases. The V and J ends lost 3 bases and 3 bases, in that order; junction bases with no gene match: 1. CDR1 and CDR2 (germline): MNHEY, SMNVEV (reference sequence). The CDR3 is 14 residues long. The CDR3 spells CASSFGGDYNEQFF. The CDR3 DNA reads TGTGCCAGCAGTTTCGGGGGGGACTACAATGAGCAGTTCTTC.

This chain joins TRBV11-2 and TRBJ2-3, with D hard to call. Trimming took off 5 bases at V and 11 bases at J, with 8 bases between the two ends. Germline CDR1 SGHAT, CDR2 FQNNGV. The CDR3 sequence is 10 residues long. CDR3 in DNA: TGTGCCAGCAGCGATATAGAGCAGTATTTT. It specifies CASSDIEQYF.

This clonotype was detected a few times. The chain joins TRBV20-1 to TRBJ2-5, with TRBD2 identical over 7 bases. Germline CDR1 is DFQATT and CDR2 is SNEGSKA (reference sequence). V gave up 7 bases and J gave up 9 bases; unmatched junction bases: 14. This CDR3 comprises 13 residues. The chain's CDR3 is CSVAGGGDWSQYF. Here the CDR3 DNA reads TGCAGTGTCGCCGGGGGAGGGGACTGGTCCCAGTACTTC.

In this sample, this clonotype turned up a few times. The rearrangement links TRBV29-1 to TRBJ2-2; D call uncertain. The CDR3 runs 13 residues. The V and J ends lost 6 bases and 7 bases respectively, with 15 bases between them. Germline V gene data show CDR1 as SQVTM and CDR2 as ANQGSEA. The CDR3 loop reads CSVLVRQRGELFF. The CDR3 coding sequence is TGCAGCGTCCTCGTCCGTCAGCGCGGGGAGCTGTTTTTT.

In this sample, this clonotype turned up a few times. V is TRBV7-9 and J is TRBJ2-1; 9 bases map to TRBD2. V was pared by 5 bases and J by 7 bases, with 9 bases of the junction left unmatched. CDR1 is SEHNR, CDR2 FQNEAQ, per germline (reference sequence). This CDR3 has 15 amino acids. The CDR3 DNA follows: TGTGCCAGCAGCGGGCGCGGGGGGGCCGCGAATGAGCAGTTCTTC. Its translation is CASSGRGGAANEQFF.

This clonotype was observed at least ten times. The rearrangement links TRBV7-2 to TRBJ1-4; D remains unclear. Deletions cut 5 bases from V and 8 bases from J, with 18 bases between. Germline V gene data show CDR1 as SGHTA and CDR2 as FQGNSA. The CDR3 consists of 15 residues. CDR3 sequence: CASSPLHLRGEKLFF. Here the CDR3 DNA reads TGTGCCAGCAGCCCGTTACACCTCCGAGGGGAAAAACTGTTTTTT.

This clonotype has a count of ten or more. The V gene is TRBV30, the J gene TRBJ2-3; perhaps TRBD2 as D (7 bases). CDR1 and CDR2 from the germline V gene are GTSNPN and SVGIG (reference sequence). Trimming left V 4 bases short and J 6 bases short, with 17 bases between. This CDR3 contains 14 residues. The CDR3 coding sequence is TGTGCCTGGATTCGGGGGGCCCCAGTGGATACGCAGTATTTT. Amino acid sequence: CAWIRGAPVDTQYF.

In its sample, this clonotype was seen many times. The genes are TRBV25-1 and TRBJ1-1, with D unclear. Germline CDR1 reads MGHDK; CDR2 reads SYGVNS. With 0 bases removed from V and 6 bases from J, the gap between germline ends came to 11 bases. This CDR3 has 14 amino acids. For the CDR3, the DNA is TGTGCCAGCAGTGAATATGAGGGCACAGCTGAAGCTTTCTTT. This encodes CASSEYEGTAEAFF.

This clonotype occurred a few times. The V call is TRBV12-3 or TRBV12-4, the J call TRBJ2-1, with D perhaps matching TRBD2 (6 bases). The CDR3 has 16 residues. Deletions cut 3 bases from V and 9 bases from J, with 21 bases between. Here the CDR3 DNA reads TGTGCCAGCAGTTTCCCGGGACTTCCTAGGAGGGGTGAGCAGTTCTTC. Translating gives CASSFPGLPRRGEQFF.

In its sample, this clonotype was seen a few times. V and J are TRBV7-8 and TRBJ2-3, with a weak D call TRBD2 (5 bases). This CDR3 is built from 16 residues. In germline, CDR1 is SGHVS, CDR2 FQNEAQ. The V end was cut by 4 bases, the J end by 2 bases, with 16 bases between. CDR3 amino acids: CASSYLATSLTDTQYF. Here the CDR3 DNA reads TGTGCCAGCAGCTACCTAGCTACATCCCTCACAGATACGCAGTATTTT.